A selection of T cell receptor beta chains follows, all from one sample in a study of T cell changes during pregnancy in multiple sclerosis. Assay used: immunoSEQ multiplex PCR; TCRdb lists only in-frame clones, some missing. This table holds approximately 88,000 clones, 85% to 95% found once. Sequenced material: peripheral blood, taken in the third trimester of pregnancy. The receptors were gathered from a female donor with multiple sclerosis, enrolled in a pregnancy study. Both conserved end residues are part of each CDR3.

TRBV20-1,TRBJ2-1,CSHWRNNEQFF
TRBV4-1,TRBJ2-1,CASSQGESGLDEQFF
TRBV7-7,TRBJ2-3,CASSARLTDTQYF
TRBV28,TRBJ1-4,CASKWGPNEKLFF
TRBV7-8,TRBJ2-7,CASSLVREGEQYF
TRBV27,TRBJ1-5,CASSLYLDRTRTQPQHF
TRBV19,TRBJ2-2,CASSMVAGISTGELFF
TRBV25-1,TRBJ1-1,CASSGRNRDTEAFF
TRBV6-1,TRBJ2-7,CASSEVKSFLSYEQYF
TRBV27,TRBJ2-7,CASRRSASGTTYEQYF
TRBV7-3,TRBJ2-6,CASSLQGAGANVLTF
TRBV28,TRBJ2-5,CASNRPPGLGGETQYF
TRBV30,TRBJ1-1,CAWSRTGAFF
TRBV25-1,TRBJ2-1,CASGWEGKYNEQFF
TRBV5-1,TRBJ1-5,CASRLGGGDRQPQHF
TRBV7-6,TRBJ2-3,CASSFRGLGTDTQYF